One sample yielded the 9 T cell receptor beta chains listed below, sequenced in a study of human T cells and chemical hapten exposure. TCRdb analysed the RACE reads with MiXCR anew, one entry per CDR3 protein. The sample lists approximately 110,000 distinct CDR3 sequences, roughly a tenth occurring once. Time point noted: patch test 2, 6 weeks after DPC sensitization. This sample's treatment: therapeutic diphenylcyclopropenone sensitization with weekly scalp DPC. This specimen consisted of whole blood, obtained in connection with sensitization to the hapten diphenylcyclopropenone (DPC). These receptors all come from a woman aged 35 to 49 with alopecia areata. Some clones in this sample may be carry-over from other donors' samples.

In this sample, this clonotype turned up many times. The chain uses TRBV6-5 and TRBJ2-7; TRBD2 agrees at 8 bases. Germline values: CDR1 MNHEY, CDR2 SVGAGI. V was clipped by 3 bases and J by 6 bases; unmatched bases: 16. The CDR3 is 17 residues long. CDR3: CASSYGSEGLAISEQYF. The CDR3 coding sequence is TGTGCCAGCAGTTATGGGTCGGAAGGACTAGCCATATCCGAGCAGTACTTC.

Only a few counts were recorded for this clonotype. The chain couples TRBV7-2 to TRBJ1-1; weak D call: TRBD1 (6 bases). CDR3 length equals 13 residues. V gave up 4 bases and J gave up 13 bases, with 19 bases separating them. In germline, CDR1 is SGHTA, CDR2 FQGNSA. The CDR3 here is CASSYSTGFELFF. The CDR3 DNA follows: TGTGCCAGCAGCTACTCCACAGGGTTTGAGCTTTTCTTT.

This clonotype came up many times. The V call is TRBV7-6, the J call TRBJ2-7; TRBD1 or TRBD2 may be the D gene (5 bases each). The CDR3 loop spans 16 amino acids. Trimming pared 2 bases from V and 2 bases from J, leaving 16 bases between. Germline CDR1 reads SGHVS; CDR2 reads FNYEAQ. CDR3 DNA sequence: TGTGCCAGCAGCTTACCCTCGGGGCTAGGAACCTACGAGCAGTACTTC. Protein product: CASSLPSGLGTYEQYF.

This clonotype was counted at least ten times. The CDR3 DNA is TGCGCCAGCAGCCAAGCGGGGGCATTATTAGGGACAGGGGCTAACTATGGCTACACCTTC. Encoded protein: CASSQAGALLGTGANYGYTF. This chain connects TRBV4-1 to TRBJ1-2, with TRBD1 matching 10 bases. This CDR3 is 20 amino acids long. The V and J ends lost 1 base and 0 bases, in that order; junction bases with no gene match: 14. The germline V gene has CDR1 MGHRA and CDR2 YSYEKL.

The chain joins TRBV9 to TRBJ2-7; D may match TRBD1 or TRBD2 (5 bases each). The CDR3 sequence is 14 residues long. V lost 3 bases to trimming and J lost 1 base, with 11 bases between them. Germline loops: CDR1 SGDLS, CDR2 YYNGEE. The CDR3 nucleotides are TGTGCCAGCAGCGCCCGAGGGGTATCCTACGAGCAGTACTTC. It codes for CASSARGVSYEQYF.

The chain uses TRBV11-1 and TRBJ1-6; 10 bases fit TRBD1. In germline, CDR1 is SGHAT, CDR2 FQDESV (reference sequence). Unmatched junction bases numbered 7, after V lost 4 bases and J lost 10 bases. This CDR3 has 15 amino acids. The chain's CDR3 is CASSSNSGQGSPLHF. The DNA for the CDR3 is TGTGCCAGCAGCTCCAACTCGGGACAGGGGTCACCCCTCCACTTT.

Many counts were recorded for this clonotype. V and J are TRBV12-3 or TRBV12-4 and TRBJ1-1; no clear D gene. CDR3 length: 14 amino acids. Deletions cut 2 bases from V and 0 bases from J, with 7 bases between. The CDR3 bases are TGTGCCAGCAGTTTACTGGGTATGAACACTGAAGCTTTCTTT. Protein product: CASSLLGMNTEAFF.

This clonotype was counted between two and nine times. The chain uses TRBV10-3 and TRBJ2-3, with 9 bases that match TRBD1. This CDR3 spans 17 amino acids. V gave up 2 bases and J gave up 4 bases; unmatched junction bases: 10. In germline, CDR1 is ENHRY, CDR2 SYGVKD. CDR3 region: CAISERTGVVKADTQYF. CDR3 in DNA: TGTGCCATCAGTGAGAGGACAGGGGTTGTGAAGGCAGATACGCAGTATTTT.

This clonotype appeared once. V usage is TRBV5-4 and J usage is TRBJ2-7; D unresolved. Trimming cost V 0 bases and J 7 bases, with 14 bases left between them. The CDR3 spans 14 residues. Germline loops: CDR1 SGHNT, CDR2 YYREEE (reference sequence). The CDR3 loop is CASSLEASPREQYF. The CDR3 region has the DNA TGTGCCAGCAGCTTGGAAGCCAGCCCGAGGGAGCAGTACTTC.